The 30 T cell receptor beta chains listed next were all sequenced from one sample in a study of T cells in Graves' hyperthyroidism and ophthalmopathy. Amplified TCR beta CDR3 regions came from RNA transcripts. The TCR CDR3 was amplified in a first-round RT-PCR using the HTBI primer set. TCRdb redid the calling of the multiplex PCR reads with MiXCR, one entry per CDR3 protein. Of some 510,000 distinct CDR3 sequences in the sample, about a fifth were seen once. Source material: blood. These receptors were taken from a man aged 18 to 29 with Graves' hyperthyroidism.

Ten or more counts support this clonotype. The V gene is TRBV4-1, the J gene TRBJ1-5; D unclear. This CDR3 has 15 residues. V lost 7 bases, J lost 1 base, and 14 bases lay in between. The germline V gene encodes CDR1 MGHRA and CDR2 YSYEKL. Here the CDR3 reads CASMEGPGSNQPQHF. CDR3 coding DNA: TGCGCCAGCATGGAAGGCCCTGGCAGCAATCAGCCCCAGCATTTT.

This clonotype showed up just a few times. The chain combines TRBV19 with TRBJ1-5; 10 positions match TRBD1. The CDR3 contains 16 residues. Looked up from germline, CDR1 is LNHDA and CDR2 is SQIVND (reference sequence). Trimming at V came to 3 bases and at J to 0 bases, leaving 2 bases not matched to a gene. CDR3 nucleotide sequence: TGTGCCAGTAGTATGGGACAGGGGCTTAGCAATCAGCCCCAGCATTTT. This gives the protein CASSMGQGLSNQPQHF.

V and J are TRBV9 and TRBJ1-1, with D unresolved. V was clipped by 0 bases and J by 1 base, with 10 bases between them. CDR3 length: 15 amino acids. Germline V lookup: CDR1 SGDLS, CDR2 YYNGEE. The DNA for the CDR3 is TGTGCCAGCAGCGTAGTTGAAGGGAGGAACACTGAAGCTTTCTTT. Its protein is CASSVVEGRNTEAFF.

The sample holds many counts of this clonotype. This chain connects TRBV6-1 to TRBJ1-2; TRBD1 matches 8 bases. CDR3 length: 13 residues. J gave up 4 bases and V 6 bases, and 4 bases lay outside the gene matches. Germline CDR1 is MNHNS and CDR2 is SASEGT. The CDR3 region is CASRMGQAYGYTF. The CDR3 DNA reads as TGTGCCAGCAGAATGGGACAGGCCTATGGCTACACCTTC.

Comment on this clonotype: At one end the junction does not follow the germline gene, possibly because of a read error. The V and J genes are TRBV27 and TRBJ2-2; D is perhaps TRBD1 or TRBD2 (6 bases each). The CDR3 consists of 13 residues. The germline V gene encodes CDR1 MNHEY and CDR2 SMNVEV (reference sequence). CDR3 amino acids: CASSQGLPGERFF. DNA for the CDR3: TGTGCCAGCAGCCAGGGGCTTCCGGGGGAGCGGTTTTTT.

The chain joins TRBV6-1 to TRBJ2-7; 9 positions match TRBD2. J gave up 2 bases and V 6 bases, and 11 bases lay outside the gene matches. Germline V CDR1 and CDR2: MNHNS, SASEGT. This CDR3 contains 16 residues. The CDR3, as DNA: TGTGCCAGCAGCCTTCAACCTAGCGGGGTTACCTACGAGCAGTACTTC. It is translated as CASSLQPSGVTYEQYF.

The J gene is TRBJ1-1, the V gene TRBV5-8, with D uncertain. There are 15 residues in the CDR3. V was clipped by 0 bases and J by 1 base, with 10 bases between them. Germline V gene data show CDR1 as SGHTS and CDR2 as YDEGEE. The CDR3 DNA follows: TGTGCCAGCAGCTTGGAGAAGCGACCGAACACTGAAGCTTTCTTT. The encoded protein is CASSLEKRPNTEAFF.

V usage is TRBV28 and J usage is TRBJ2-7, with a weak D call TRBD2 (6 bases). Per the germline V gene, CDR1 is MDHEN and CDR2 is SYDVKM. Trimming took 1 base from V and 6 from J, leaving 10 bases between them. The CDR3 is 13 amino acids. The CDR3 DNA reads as TGTGCCAGCAGTTTATCCGGGAGTCCCGAGCAGTACTTC. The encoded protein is CASSLSGSPEQYF.

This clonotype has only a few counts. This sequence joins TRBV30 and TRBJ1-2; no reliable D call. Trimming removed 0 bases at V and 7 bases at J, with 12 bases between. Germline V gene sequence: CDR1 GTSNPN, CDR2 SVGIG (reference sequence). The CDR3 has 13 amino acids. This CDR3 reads CAWSVLAFSGYTF. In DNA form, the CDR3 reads TGTGCCTGGAGTGTACTGGCATTTTCTGGCTACACCTTC.

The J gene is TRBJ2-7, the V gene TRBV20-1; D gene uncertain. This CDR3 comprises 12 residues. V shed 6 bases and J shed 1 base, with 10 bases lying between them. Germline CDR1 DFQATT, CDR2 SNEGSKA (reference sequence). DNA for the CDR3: TGCAGTGCCCAGCCTGAATCCTACGAGCAGTACTTC. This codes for CSAQPESYEQYF.

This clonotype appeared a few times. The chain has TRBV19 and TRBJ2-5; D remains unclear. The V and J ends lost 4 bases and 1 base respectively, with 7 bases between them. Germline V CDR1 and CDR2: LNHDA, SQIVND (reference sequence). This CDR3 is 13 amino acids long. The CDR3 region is CASSTGFQETQYF. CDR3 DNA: TGTGCCAGTAGTACAGGATTCCAAGAGACCCAGTACTTC.

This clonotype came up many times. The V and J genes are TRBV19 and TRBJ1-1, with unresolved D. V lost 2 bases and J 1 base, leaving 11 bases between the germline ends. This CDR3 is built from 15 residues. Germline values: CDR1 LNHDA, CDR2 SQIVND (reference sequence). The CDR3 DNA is TGTGCCAGTAGTATAAATGAGGGCACGAACACTGAAGCTTTCTTT. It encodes CASSINEGTNTEAFF.

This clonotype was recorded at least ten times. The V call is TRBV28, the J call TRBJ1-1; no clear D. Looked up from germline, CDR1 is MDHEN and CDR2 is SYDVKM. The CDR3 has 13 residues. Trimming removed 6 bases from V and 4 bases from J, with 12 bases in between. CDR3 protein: CASREPAGTEAFF. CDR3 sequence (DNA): TGTGCCAGCAGGGAACCGGCGGGCACTGAAGCTTTCTTT.

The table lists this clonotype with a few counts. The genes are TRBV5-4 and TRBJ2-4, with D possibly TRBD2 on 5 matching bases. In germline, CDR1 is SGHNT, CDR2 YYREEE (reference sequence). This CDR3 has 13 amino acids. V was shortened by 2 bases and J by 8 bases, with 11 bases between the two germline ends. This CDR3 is CASSFERADIQYF. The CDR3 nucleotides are TGTGCCAGCAGCTTTGAGAGGGCAGACATTCAGTACTTC.

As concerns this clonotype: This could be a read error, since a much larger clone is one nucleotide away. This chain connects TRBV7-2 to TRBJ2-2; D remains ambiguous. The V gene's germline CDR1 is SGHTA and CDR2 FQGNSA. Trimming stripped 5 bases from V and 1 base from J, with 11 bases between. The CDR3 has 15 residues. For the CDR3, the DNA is TGTGCCAGCAGCCCCCGAGCTGGGAACACCGGGGAGCTGTTTTTT. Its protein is CASSPRAGNTGELFF. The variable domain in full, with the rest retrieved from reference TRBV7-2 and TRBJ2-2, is GAGVSQSPSNKVTEKGKDVELRCDPISGHTALYWYRQSLGQGLEFLIYFQGNSAPDKSGLPSDRFSAERTGGSVSTLTIQRTQQEDSAVYLCASSPRAGNTGELFFGEGSRLTVL.

CDR3 in DNA: TGCGCCAGCAGCGGCCCCGGACCAACGGCGGGGGGGTCGAAGACCCAGTACTTC. This codes for CASSGPGPTAGGSKTQYF. The chain combines TRBV5-1 with TRBJ2-5, with 9 bases fitting TRBD2. In germline, CDR1 is SGHRS, CDR2 YFSETQ. The CDR3 runs to 18 residues. The V segment lost 4 bases and the J segment 6 bases; nucleotides outside the gene matches: 19. The complete variable domain, with remaining parts taken from reference TRBV5-1 and TRBJ2-5, reads KAGVTQTPRYLIKTRGQQVTLSCSPISGHRSVSWYQQTPGQGLQFLFEYFSETQRNKGNFPGRFSGRQFSNSRSEMNVSTLELGDSALYLCASSGPGPTAGGSKTQYFGPGTRLLVL.

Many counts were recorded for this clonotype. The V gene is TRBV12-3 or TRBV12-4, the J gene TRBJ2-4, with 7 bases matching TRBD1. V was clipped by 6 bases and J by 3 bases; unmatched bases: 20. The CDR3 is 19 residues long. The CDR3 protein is CASSPARQGLKFGKNIQYF. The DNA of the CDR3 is TGTGCCAGCAGCCCCGCCCGACAGGGATTGAAGTTTGGCAAAAACATTCAGTACTTC.

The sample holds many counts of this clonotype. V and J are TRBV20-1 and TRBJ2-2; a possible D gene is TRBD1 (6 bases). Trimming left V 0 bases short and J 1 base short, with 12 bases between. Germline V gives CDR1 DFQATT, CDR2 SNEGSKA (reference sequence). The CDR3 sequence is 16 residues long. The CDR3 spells CSAREVGAVNTGELFF. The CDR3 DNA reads TGCAGTGCTAGAGAAGTGGGGGCCGTGAACACCGGGGAGCTGTTTTTT.

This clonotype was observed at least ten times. CDR3 loop: CASSSIQGLMELFF. In nucleotides, the CDR3 is TGTGCCAGCAGCTCAATACAGGGGCTTATGGAGCTGTTTTTT. The V call is TRBV11-2, the J call TRBJ2-2, with 7 bases matching TRBD1. The germline V gene encodes CDR1 SGHAT and CDR2 FQNNGV. The V gene end was trimmed by 4 bases and the J gene end by 10 bases; junction bases not matched to a gene: 9. The CDR3 is 14 residues long.

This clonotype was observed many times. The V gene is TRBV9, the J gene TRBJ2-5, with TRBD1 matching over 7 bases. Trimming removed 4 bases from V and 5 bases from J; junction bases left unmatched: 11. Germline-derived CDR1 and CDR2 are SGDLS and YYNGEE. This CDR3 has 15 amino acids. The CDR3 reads CASSFGQAPGETQYF. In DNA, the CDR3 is TGTGCCAGCAGCTTCGGACAGGCCCCTGGGGAGACCCAGTACTTC.

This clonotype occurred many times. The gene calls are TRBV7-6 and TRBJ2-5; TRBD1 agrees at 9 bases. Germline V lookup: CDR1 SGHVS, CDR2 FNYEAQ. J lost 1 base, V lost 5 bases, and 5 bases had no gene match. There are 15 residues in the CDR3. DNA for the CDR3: TGTGCCAGCAGCGCCCAGACAGGGGGCCAAGAGACCCAGTACTTC. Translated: CASSAQTGGQETQYF.

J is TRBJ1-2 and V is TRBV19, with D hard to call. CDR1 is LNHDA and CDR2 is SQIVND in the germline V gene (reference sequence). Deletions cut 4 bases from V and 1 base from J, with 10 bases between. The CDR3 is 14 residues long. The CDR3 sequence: CASSNDIHNYGYTF. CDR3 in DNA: TGTGCCAGTAGTAACGACATCCATAACTATGGCTACACCTTC.

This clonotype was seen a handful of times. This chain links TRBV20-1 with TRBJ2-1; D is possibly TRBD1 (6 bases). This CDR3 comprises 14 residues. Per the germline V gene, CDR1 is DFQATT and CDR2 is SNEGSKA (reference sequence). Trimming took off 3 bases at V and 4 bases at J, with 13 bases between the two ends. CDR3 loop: CSAREPGQYNEQFF. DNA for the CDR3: TGCAGTGCTAGGGAACCTGGACAGTACAATGAGCAGTTCTTC.

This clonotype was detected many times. CDR3 coding DNA: TGTGCCAGCAGCTTAGGAACAGGGCACCAGCCACAGCCCCAGCATTTT. This encodes CASSLGTGHQPQPQHF. The chain carries TRBV6-5 and TRBJ1-5, with D possibly being TRBD1 (6 bases). The CDR3 is 16 residues long. The V and J ends lost 6 bases and 7 bases respectively, with 22 bases between them. Germline V lookup: CDR1 MNHEY, CDR2 SVGAGI.

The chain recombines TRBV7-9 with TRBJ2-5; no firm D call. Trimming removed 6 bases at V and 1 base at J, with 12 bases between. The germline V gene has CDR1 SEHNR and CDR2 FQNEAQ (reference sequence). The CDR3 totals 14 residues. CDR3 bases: TGTGCCAGCAGTTCAAGGGTAACCCAAGAGACCCAGTACTTC. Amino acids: CASSSRVTQETQYF.

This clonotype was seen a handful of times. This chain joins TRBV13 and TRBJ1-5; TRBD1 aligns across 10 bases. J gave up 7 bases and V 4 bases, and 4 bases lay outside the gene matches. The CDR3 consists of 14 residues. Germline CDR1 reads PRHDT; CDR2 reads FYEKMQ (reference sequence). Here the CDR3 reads CASSSRDRGQPQHF. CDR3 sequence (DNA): TGTGCCAGCAGCTCCCGGGACAGGGGACAGCCCCAGCATTTT.

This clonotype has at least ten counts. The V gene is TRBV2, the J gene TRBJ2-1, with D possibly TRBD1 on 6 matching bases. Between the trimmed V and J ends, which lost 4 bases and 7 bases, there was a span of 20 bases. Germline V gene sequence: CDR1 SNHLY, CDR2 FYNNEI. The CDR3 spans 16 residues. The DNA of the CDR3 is TGTGCCAGCAGTGTAACGCGGCAGGGGCTAGGTAATGAGCAGTTCTTC. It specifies CASSVTRQGLGNEQFF.

The CDR3 DNA reads as TGTGCCAGCAGTTTAGTAGGACAGGGTTATTCACCCCTCCACTTT. As protein: CASSLVGQGYSPLHF. The chain has TRBV27 and TRBJ1-6, with 8 bases lining up with TRBD1. This CDR3 is 15 amino acids long. CDR1 and CDR2 (germline): MNHEY, SMNVEV (reference sequence). The V gene end was trimmed by 2 bases and the J gene end by 8 bases; junction bases not matched to a gene: 5.

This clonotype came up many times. CDR3 sequence reads: CASSSGQGGMNTEAFF. The CDR3 nucleotides are TGCGCCAGCAGCAGCGGACAGGGCGGCATGAACACTGAAGCTTTCTTT. J is TRBJ1-1 and V is TRBV5-1; TRBD1 matches 8 bases. CDR1 SGHRS and CDR2 YFSETQ come from the germline V gene. The CDR3 runs to 16 residues. V lost 4 bases, J lost 0 bases, and 8 bases stayed unmatched.

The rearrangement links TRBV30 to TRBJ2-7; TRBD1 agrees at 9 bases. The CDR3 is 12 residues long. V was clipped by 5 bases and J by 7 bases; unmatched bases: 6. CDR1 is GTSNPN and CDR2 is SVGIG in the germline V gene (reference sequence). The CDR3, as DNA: TGTGCCTGGGAACAGGGGGCGCGTGAGCAGTACTTC. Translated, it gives CAWEQGAREQYF. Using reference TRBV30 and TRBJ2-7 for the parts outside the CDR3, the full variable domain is SQTIHQWPATLVQPVGSPLSLECTVEGTSNPNLYWYRQAAGRGLQLLFYSVGIGQISSEVPQNLSASRPQDRQFILSSKKLLLSDSGFYLCAWEQGAREQYFGPGTRLTVT.